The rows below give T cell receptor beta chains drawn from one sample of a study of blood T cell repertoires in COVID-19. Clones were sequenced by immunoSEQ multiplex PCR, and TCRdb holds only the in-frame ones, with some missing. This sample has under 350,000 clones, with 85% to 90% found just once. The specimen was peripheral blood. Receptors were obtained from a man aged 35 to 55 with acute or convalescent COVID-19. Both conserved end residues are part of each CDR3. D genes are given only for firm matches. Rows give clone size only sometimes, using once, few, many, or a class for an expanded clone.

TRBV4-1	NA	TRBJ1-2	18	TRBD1	TGCGCCAGCAGCCAAAACTGGGACAGGGGAGTATCTAACTATGGCTACACCTTC	CASSQNWDRGVSNYGYTF
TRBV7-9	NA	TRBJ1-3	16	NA	TGTGCCAGCAGCCCCCTCCGGGGAGGAGGTGGAAACACCATATATTTT	CASSPLRGGGGNTIYF
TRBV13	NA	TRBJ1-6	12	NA	TGTGCCAGCAGCTCCGACAGTTCACCCCTCCACTTT	CASSSDSSPLHF
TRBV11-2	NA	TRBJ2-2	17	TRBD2	TGTGCCAGCAGCCAAACTAGCGGGGGGGCCGGCACCGGGGAGCTGTTTTTT	CASSQTSGGAGTGELFF
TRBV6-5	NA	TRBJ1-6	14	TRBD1	TGTGCCAGCGGCCGGGACAGGGAGAATTCACCCCTCCACTTT	CASGRDRENSPLHF
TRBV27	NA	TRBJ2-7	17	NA	TGTGCCAGCCGCCCTTGGAGGGGGGGGACATCCTCCTACGAGCAGTACTTC	CASRPWRGGTSSYEQYF
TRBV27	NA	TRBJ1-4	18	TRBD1	TGTGCCAGCAGCCCCCGGGACAGAGGGTCTCGTGCGCCCGAAAAACTGTTTTTT	CASSPRDRGSRAPEKLFF
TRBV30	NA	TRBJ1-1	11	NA	TGTGCCTGGAGTGGGACCGGGGGAGCTTTCTTT	CAWSGTGGAFF
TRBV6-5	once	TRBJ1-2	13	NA	TGTGCCAGCAGGATGACCGAGGGCTATGGCCACACCTTC	CASRMTEGYGHTF
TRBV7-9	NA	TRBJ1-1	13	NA	TGTGCCAGCAGCTTAGCCCAGAACACTGAAGCTTTCTTT	CASSLAQNTEAFF
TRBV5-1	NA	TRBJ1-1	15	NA	TGCGCCAGCACCCCCCCGGGGGGACAAATTACTGAAGCTTTCTTT	CASTPPGGQITEAFF
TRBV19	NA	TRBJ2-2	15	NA	TGTGCCAGTAGGAAGGTCGGGGGGCTAGGTGGGGAGCTGTTTTTT	CASRKVGGLGGELFF
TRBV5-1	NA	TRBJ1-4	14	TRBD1	TGCGCCAGCAGCCCAGGGGGCGTTAATGAAAAACTGTTTTTT	CASSPGGVNEKLFF
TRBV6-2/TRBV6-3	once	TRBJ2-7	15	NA	TGTGCCAGCAGTACGCCTACAGGGAGCCCCTACGAGCAGTACTTC	CASSTPTGSPYEQYF
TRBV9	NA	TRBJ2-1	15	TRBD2	TGTGCCAGCAGCGTAGACCCTAGCGGGGGGGCGACGCAGTTCTTC	CASSVDPSGGATQFF
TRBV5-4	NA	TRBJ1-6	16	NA	TGTGCCAGCACCCAGACCGGAGGGGGAGGGAATTCACCCCTCCACTTT	CASTQTGGGGNSPLHF
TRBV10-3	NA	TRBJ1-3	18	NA	TGTGCCATCAGTGAGTCGATTAACCACCTAGCCTCTGGAAACACCATATATTTT	CAISESINHLASGNTIYF
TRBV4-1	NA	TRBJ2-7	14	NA	TGCGCCAGCAGTCTCCGGGACACCTCCTACGAGCAGTACTTC	CASSLRDTSYEQYF
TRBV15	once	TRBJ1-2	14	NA	TGTGCCACCAGCAGAGATGCCGGGGTAAAAGGCTACACCTTC	CATSRDAGVKGYTF
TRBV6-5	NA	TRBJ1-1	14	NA	TGTGCCAGCAGCCTCGTGGGAGGGAGCACTGAAGCTTTCTTT	CASSLVGGSTEAFF
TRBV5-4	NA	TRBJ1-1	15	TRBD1	TGTGCCAGCAGCCCGGACAGGGAGCGGGGCACTGAAGCTTTCTTT	CASSPDRERGTEAFF
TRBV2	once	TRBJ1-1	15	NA	TGTGCCAGGTCACCTTCGGGCCGTGGGAGCACTGAAGCTTTCTTT	CARSPSGRGSTEAFF
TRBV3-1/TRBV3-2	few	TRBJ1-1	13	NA	TGTGCCAGCAGCCTCCTACAGGACACTGAAGCTTTCTTT	CASSLLQDTEAFF
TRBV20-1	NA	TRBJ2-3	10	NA	TGCAGTGCCCTCACAGATACGCAGTATTTT	CSALTDTQYF
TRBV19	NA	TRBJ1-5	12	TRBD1	TGTGCCAGTGGACAGGTTTTTCAGCCCCAGCATTTT	CASGQVFQPQHF
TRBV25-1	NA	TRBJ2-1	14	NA	TGTGCCAGCAGCCGGGACACCGTCTACAATGAGCAGTTCTTC	CASSRDTVYNEQFF
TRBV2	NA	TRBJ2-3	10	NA	TGTGCCAGCCTGGCGGGTACGCAGTATTTT	CASLAGTQYF
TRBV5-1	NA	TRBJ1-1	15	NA	TGCGCCAGCGCTATCCCCCAACCCGGGGAGCAGAAAGCTTTCTTT	CASAIPQPGEQKAFF
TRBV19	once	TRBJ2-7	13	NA	TGTGCCAGTAGCATGCGGCCAAACTACGAGCAGTACTTC	CASSMRPNYEQYF
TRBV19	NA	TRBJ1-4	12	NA	TGTGCCAGTAGTTTTCTCAATGAAAAACTGTTTTTT	CASSFLNEKLFF
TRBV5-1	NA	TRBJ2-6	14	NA	TGCGCCAGCAGGACGGCGGTCGGGGCCAACGTCCTGACTTTC	CASRTAVGANVLTF
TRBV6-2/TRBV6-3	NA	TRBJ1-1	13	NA	TGTGCCAGCAGTCGCTCAGAAAACACTGAAGCTTTCTTT	CASSRSENTEAFF
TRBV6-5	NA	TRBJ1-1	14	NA	TGTGCCAGCAGTTACTCAGGGTCGGGAGATGAAGCTTTCTTT	CASSYSGSGDEAFF
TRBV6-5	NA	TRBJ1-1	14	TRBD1	TGTGCCAGCAGTACAGGGGCCGGATGGACTGAAGCTTTCTTT	CASSTGAGWTEAFF
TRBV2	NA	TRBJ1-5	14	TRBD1	TGTGCCAGCAGTGAATTCGGGACAGATCAGCCCCAGCATTTT	CASSEFGTDQPQHF
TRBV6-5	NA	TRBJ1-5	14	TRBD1	TGTGCCAGCAGACCTGGACAGGGCACTCAGCCCCAGCATTTT	CASRPGQGTQPQHF
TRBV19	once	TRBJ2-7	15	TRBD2	TGTGCCAGTAGTACCCCCGGGGGGGCTACCTACGAGCAGTACTTC	CASSTPGGATYEQYF
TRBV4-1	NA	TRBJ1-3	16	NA	TGCGCCAGCAGTCCTTCGCTTGGAGGTCGTGGAAACACCATATATTTT	CASSPSLGGRGNTIYF
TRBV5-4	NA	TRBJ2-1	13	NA	TGTGTCCAGCAGCATAGAGCAAGCGATGAGCAGTTCTTC	CVQQHRASDEQFF
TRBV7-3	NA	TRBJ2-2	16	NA	TGTGCCAGCAGCCCCATCATACTAGATGACACCGGGGAGCTGTTTTTT	CASSPIILDDTGELFF
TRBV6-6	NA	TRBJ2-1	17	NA	TGTGCCAGCATTCGAAGGTGGGAGGCCTCCTTCTACAATGAGCAGTTCTTC	CASIRRWEASFYNEQFF
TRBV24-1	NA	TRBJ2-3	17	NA	TGTGCCACCAGTGGGGCCATGGGCCCGGGAGGCACAGATACGCAGTATTTT	CATSGAMGPGGTDTQYF
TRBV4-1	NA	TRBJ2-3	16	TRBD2	TGCGCCAGCAGCCAGCTTCTAGCGGGGGGCACAGATACGCAGTATTTT	CASSQLLAGGTDTQYF
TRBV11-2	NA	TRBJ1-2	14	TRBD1	TGTGCCAGCAGCTCCGGGACAGGGGGCTTTGGCTACACCTTC	CASSSGTGGFGYTF
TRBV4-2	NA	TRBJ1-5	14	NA	TGTGCCAGCAGCCAAGAGGTCGGTGATACGCCCCAGCATTTT	CASSQEVGDTPQHF
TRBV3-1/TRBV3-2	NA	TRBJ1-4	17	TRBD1	TGTGCCAGCAGCGCTCACAGGGGGCGAATATCTAATGAAAAACTGTTTTTT	CASSAHRGRISNEKLFF
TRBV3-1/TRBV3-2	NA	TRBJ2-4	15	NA	TGTGCCAGCACCCATCAGGGGCTAGCCAAAAACATTCAGTACTTC	CASTHQGLAKNIQYF
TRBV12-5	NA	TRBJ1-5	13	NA	TGTGCTAGTGGTTTGGGGGTTGGAGGAGCCCAGCATTTT	CASGLGVGGAQHF
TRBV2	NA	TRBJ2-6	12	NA	TGTGCCAGCAAGGGGGGGGCCAACGTCCTGACTTTC	CASKGGANVLTF
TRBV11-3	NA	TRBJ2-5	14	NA	TGTGCCAGCAGCTTAGGAGGACAGCAAGAGACCCAGTACTTC	CASSLGGQQETQYF
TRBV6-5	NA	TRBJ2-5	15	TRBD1	TGTGCCAGCAGTTACTCGGGACAGGACCAAGAGACCCAGTACTTC	CASSYSGQDQETQYF
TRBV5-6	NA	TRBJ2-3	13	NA	TGTGCCAGCCAGCTTGGCGGGGGCTTGGCGCAGTATTTT	CASQLGGGLAQYF
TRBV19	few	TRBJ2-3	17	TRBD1	TGTGCCAGTAGTATTCGTTCCTCGACAGGGGGGACAGATACGCAGTATTTT	CASSIRSSTGGTDTQYF
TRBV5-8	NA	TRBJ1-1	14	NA	TGTGCCAGCAGCTTGGTTTCGGGAAAAACTGAAGCTTTCTTT	CASSLVSGKTEAFF
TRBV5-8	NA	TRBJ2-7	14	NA	TGTGCCAGCAGCTTGCGACAGGCGTCCTACGAGCAGTACTTC	CASSLRQASYEQYF